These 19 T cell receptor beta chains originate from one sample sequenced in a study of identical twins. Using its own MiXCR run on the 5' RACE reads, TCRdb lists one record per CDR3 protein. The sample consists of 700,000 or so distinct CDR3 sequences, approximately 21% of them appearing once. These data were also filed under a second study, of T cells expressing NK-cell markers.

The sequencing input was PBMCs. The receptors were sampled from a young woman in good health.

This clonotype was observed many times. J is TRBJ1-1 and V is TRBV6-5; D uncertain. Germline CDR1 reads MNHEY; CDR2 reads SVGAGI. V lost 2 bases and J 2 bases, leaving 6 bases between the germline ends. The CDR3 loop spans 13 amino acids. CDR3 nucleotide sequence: TGTGCCAGCAGTTACGGGGATAACACTGAAGCTTTCTTT. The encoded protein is CASSYGDNTEAFF.

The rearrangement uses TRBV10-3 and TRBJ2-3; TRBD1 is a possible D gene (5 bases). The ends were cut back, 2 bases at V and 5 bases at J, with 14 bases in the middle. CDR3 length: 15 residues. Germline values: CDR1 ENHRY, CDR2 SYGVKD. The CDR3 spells CAISEPQGLGDTQYF. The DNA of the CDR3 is TGTGCCATCAGTGAGCCCCAGGGTCTCGGAGATACGCAGTATTTT.

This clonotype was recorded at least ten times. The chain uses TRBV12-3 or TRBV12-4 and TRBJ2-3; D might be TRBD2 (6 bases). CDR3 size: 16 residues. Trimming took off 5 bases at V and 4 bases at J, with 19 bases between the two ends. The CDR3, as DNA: TGTGCCAGCAGTCCCGGGACTCGACGCTACCCAGATACGCAGTATTTT. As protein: CASSPGTRRYPDTQYF.

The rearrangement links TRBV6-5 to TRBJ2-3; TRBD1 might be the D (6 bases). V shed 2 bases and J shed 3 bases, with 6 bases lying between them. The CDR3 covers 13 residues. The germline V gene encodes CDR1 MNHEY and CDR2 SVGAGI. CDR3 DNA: TGTGCCAGCAGTTACGGGACAACAGATACGCAGTATTTT. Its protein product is CASSYGTTDTQYF.

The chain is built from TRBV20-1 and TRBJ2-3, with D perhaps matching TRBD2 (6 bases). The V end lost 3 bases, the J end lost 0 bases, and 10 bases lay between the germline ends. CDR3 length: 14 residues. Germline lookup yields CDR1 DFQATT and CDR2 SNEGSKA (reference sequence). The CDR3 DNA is TGCAGTGCTAGGCGGGGCATCAGCACAGATACGCAGTATTTT. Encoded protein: CSARRGISTDTQYF.

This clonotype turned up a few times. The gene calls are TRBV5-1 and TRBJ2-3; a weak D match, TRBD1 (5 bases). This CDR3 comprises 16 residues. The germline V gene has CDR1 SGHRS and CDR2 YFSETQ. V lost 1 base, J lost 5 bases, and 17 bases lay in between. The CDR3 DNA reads TGCGCCAGCAGCTTGCCGGTTGTGCCAGGGCGAGATACGCAGTATTTT. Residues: CASSLPVVPGRDTQYF. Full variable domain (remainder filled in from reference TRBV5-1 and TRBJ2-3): KAGVTQTPRYLIKTRGQQVTLSCSPISGHRSVSWYQQTPGQGLQFLFEYFSETQRNKGNFPGRFSGRQFSNSRSEMNVSTLELGDSALYLCASSLPVVPGRDTQYFGPGTRLTVL.

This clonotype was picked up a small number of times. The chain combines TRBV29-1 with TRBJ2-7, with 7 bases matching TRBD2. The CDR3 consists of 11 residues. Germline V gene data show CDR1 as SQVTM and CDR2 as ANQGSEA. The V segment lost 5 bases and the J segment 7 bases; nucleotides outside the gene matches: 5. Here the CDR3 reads CSVFREGEQYF. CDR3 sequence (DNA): TGCAGCGTTTTCAGGGAGGGAGAGCAGTACTTC.

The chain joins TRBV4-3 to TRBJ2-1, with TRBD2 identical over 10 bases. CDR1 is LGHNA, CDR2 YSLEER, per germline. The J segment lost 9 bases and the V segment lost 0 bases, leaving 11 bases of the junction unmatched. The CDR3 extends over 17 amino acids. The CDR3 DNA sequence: TGCGCCAGCAGCCAAGACGCAATCTCTAGCGGGGGAGCTGAGCAGTTCTTC. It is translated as CASSQDAISSGGAEQFF.

The CDR3 sequence is CASSYGPSNTEAFF. The CDR3, as DNA: TGTGCCAGCAGTTACGGGCCTTCGAACACTGAAGCTTTCTTT. V and J are TRBV6-5 and TRBJ1-1; D gene uncertain. The germline V and J ends were trimmed by 2 bases and 1 base, with 8 bases remaining between them. Germline V lookup: CDR1 MNHEY, CDR2 SVGAGI. The CDR3 is 14 residues long.

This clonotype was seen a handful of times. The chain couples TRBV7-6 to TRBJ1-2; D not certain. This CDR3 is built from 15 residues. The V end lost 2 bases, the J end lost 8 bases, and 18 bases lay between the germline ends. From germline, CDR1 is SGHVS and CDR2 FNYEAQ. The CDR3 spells CASSLTGIGSPGYTF. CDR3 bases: TGTGCCAGCAGCTTAACGGGAATCGGGTCTCCAGGCTACACCTTC.

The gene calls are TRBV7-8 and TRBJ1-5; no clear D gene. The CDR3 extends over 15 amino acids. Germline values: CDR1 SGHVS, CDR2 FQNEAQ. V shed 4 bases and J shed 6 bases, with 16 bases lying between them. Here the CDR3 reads CASSSSRSGFQPQHF. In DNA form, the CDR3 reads TGTGCCAGCAGCTCTAGCAGGTCGGGATTTCAGCCCCAGCATTTT.

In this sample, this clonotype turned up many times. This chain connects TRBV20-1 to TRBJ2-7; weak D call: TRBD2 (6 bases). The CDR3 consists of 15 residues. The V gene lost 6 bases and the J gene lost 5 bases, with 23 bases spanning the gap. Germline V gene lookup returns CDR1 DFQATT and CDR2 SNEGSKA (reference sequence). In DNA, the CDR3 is TGCAGTGCAGACTCCACGATCGAAACTAGCCACGAGCAGTACTTC. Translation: CSADSTIETSHEQYF.

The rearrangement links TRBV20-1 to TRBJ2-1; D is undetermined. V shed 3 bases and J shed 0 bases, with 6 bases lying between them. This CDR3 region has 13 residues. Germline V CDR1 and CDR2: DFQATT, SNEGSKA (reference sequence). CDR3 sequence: CSARGFSYNEQFF. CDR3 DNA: TGCAGTGCTAGGGGTTTCTCCTACAATGAGCAGTTCTTC.

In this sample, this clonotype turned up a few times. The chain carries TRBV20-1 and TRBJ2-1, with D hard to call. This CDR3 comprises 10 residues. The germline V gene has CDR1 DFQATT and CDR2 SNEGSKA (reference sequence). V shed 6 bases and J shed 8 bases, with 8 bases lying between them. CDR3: CSAKDHEQFF. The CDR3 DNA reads TGCAGTGCAAAAGATCATGAGCAGTTCTTC.

The CDR3 is CASSSTGLAEETQYF. The DNA of the CDR3 is TGTGCCAGCAGTTCAACGGGACTAGCGGAAGAGACCCAGTACTTC. The rearrangement uses TRBV6-5 and TRBJ2-5; 11 bases align to TRBD2. This CDR3 contains 15 residues. V dropped 4 bases and J dropped 3; count of bases not matched to a gene: 4. Germline values: CDR1 MNHEY, CDR2 SVGAGI.

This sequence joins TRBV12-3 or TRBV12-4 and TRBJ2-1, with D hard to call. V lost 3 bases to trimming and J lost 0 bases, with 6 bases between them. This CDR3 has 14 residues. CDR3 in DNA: TGTGCCAGCAGTTTTGTGAGCTCCTACAATGAGCAGTTCTTC. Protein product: CASSFVSSYNEQFF.

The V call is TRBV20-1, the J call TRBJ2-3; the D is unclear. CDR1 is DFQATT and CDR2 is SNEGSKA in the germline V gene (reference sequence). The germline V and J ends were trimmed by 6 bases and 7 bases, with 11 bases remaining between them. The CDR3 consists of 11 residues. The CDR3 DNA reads TGCAGTGCCTCGTGGGGTCATACGCAGTATTTT. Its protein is CSASWGHTQYF.

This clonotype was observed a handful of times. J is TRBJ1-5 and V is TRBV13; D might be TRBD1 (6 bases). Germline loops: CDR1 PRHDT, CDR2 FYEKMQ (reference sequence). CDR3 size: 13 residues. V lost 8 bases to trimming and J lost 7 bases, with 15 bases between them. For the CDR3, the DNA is TGTGCCAGCTGCAGGGGACGTGGACAGCCCCAGCATTTT. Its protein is CASCRGRGQPQHF.

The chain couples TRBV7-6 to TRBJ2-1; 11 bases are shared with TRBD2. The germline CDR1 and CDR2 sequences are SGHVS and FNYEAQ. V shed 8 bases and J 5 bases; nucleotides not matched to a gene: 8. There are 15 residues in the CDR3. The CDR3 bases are TGTGCCAGCGGAATAGCGGGGGGGCCGAACAATGAGCAGTTCTTC. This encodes CASGIAGGPNNEQFF.